This T cell receptor (beta chain) derives from a study of blood T cell repertoires in COVID-19. At the level of the study: Specimens from acute and convalescent COVID-19 originated in the United States, Italy and Spain. PBMCs, B-cell-depleted T cells, or T cells provided the cDNA or gDNA that made up the material.

How the authors handled the data: Quantification of nucleated cells was approximated via reference gene primer amplification. Sequencing used immunoSEQ multiplex PCR; TCRdb keeps in-frame clones, though not all of them. The D gene and trimming were derived from the DNA, and the V and J assignments and clone size from that table. The sample records around 140,000 clones, 85% to 90% being singletons. This clone was picked up one time. Seattle's cohort entered during active infection and was followed longitudinally. This CDR3 is 14 amino acids long. The J segment lost 3 bases and the V segment lost 7 bases, leaving 5 bases of the junction unmatched. The V gene's germline CDR1 is LNHDA and CDR2 SQIVND (reference sequence).

The chain employs TRBV19 and TRBJ2-1; 8 nucleotides agree with TRBD2. The clonotype originates from a man between 18 and 35 years old with COVID-19, enrolled during active disease. Sequences were obtained from peripheral blood. The CDR3 nucleotides read TGTGCCAGTAATGGCGGGAGGCGCTACAATGAGCAGTTCTTC. It codes for CASNGGRRYNEQFF.